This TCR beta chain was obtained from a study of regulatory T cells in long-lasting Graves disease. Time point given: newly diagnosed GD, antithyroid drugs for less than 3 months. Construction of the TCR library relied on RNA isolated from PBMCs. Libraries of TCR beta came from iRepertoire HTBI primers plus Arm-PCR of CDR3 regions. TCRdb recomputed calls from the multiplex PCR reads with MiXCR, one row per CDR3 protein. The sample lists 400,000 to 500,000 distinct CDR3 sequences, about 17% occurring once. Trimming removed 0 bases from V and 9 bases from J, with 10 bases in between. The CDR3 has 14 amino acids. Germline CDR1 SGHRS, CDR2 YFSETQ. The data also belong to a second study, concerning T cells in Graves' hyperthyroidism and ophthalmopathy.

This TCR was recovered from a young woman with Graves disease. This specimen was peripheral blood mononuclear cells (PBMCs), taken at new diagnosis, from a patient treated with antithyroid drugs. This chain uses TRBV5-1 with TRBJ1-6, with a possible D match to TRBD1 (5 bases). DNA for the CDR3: TGCGCCAGCAGCTTGGGACAGTCTGGTTCACCCCTCCACTTT. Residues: CASSLGQSGSPLHF. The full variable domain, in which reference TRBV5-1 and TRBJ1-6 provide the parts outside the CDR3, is KAGVTQTPRYLIKTRGQQVTLSCSPISGHRSVSWYQQTPGQGLQFLFEYFSETQRNKGNFPGRFSGRQFSNSRSEMNVSTLELGDSALYLCASSLGQSGSPLHFGNGTRLTVT.